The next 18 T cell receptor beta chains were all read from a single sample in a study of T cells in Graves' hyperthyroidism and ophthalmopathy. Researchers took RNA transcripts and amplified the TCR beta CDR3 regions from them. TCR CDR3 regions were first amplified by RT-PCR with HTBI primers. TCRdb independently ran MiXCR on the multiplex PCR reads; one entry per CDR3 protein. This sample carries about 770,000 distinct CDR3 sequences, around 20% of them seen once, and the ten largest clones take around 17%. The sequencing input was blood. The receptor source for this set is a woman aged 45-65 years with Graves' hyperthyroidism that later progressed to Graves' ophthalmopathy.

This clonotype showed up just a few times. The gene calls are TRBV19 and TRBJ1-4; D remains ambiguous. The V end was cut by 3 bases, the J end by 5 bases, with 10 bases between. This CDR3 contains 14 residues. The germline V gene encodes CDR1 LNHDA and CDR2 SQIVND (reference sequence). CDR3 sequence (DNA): TGTGCCAGTAGTATCCGTGGAGTGAATGAAAAACTGTTTTTT. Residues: CASSIRGVNEKLFF.

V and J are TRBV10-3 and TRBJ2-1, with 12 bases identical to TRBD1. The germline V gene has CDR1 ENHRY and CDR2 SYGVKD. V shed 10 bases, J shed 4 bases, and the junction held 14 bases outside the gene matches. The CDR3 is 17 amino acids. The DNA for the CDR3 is TGTGCCACCGGGACAGGGGGCCGCGGGGGGGGTTACAATGAGCAGTTCTTC. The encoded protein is CATGTGGRGGGYNEQFF.

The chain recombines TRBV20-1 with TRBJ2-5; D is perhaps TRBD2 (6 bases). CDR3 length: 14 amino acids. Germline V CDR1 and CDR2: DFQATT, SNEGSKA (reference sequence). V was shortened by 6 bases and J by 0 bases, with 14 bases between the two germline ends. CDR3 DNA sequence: TGCAGTGCGGACTGGCGGGGACACCAAGAGACCCAGTACTTC. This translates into CSADWRGHQETQYF.

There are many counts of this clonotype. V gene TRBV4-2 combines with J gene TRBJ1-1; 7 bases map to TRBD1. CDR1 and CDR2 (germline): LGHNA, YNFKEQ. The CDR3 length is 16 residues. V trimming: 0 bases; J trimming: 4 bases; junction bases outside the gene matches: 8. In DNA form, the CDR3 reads TGTGCCAGCAGCCAAGAGGGGACAGTGTCATCCACTGAAGCTTTCTTT. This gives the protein CASSQEGTVSSTEAFF.

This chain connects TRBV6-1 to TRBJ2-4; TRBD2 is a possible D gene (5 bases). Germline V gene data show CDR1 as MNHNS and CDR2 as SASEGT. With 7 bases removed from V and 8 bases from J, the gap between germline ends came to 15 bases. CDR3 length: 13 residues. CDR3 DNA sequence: TGTGCCAGCATAGACCCGGGATTTGACATTCAGTACTTC. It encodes CASIDPGFDIQYF.

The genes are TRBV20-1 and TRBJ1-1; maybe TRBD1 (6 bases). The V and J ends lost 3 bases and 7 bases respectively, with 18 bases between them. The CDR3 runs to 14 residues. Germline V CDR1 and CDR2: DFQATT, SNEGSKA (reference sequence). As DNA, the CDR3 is TGCAGTGCTAGGGCCGGGACAACCGTTATTGAAGCTTTCTTT. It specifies CSARAGTTVIEAFF.

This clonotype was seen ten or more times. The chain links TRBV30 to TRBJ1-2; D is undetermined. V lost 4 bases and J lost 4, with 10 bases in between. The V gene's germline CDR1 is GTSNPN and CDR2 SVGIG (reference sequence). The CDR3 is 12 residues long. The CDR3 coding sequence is TGTGCCTGGATGAAGGGAACCTATGGCTACACCTTC. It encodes CAWMKGTYGYTF.

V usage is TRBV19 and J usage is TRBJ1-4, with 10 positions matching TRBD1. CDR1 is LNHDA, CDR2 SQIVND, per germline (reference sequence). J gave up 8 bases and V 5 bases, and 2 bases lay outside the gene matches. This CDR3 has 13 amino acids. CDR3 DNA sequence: TGTGCCAGTAGTGGGACAGGGGACGAAAAACTGTTTTTT. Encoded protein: CASSGTGDEKLFF.

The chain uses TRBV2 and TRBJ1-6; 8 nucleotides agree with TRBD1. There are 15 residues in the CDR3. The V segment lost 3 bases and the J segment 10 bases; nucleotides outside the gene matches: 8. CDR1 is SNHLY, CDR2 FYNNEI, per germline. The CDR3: CASSDQGAVRSPLHF. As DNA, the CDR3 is TGTGCCAGCAGTGACCAGGGGGCAGTAAGATCACCCCTCCACTTT.

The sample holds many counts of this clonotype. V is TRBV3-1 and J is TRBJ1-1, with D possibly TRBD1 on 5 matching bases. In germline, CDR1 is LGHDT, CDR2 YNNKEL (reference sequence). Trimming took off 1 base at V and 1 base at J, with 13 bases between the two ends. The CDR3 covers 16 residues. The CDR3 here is CASSQVRGTGNTEAFF. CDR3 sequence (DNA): TGTGCCAGCAGCCAAGTCCGCGGGACGGGGAACACTGAAGCTTTCTTT.

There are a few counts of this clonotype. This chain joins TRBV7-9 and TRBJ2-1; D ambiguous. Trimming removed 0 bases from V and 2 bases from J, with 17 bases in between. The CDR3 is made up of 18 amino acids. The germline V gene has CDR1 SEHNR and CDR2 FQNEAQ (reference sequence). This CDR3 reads CASSLAMQTQPTYNEQFF. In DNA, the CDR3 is TGTGCCAGCAGCTTAGCGATGCAGACGCAGCCGACCTACAATGAGCAGTTCTTC. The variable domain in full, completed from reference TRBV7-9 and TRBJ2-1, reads DTGVSQNPRHKITKRGQNVTFRCDPISEHNRLYWYRQTLGQGPEFLTYFQNEAQLEKSRLLSDRFSAERPKGSFSTLEIQRTEQGDSAMYLCASSLAMQTQPTYNEQFFGPGTRLTVL.

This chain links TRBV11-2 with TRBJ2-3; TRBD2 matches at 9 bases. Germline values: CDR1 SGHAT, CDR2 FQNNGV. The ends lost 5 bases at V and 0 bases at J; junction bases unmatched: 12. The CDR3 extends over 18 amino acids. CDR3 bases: TGTGCCAGCAGCCCCGGGACTAGCTACTTTCATAGCACAGATACGCAGTATTTT. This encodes CASSPGTSYFHSTDTQYF.

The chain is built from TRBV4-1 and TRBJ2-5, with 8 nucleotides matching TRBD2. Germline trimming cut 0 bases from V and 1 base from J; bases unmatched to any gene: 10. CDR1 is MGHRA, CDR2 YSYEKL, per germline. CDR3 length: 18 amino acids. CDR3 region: CASSQDPQGGGIQETQYF. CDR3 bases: TGCGCCAGCAGCCAAGATCCCCAGGGCGGGGGGATCCAAGAGACCCAGTACTTC.

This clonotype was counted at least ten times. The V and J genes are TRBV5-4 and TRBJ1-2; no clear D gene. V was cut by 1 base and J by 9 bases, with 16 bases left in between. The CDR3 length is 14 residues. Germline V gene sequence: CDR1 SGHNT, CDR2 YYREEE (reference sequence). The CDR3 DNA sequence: TGTGCCAGCAGCTTGTTAAGGGAGTGGTGGAGCTACACCTTC. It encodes CASSLLREWWSYTF.

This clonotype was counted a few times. CDR3 sequence reads: CASSLLGLDAPGEQYF. The CDR3 region has the DNA TGTGCCAGCAGCTTATTAGGCTTGGACGCCCCTGGGGAGCAGTACTTC. This rearrangement joins TRBV13 to TRBJ2-7; no reliable D call. V gave up 2 bases and J gave up 7 bases, with 21 bases separating them. The CDR3 length is 16 residues. Germline values: CDR1 PRHDT, CDR2 FYEKMQ (reference sequence).

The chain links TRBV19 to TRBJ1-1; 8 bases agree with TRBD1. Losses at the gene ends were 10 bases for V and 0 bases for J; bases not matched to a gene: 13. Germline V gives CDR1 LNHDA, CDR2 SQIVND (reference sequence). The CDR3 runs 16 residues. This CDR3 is CATRETTGALNTEAFF. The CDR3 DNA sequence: TGTGCCACCAGAGAGACGACAGGGGCACTGAACACTGAAGCTTTCTTT.

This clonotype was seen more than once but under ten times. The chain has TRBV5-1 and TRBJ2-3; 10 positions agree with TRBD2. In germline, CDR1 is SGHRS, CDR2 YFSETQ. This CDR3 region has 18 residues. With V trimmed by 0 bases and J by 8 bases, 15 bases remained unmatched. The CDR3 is CASSLGVAGGPPTSTQYF. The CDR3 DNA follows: TGCGCCAGCAGCTTGGGGGTAGCGGGGGGTCCGCCCACTTCTACGCAGTATTTT. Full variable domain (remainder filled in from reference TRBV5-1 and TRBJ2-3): KAGVTQTPRYLIKTRGQQVTLSCSPISGHRSVSWYQQTPGQGLQFLFEYFSETQRNKGNFPGRFSGRQFSNSRSEMNVSTLELGDSALYLCASSLGVAGGPPTSTQYFGPGTRLTVL.

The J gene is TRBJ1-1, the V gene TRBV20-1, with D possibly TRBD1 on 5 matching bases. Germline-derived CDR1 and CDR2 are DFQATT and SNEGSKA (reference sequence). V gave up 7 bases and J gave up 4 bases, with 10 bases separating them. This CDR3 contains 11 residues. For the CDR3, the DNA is TGCAGTGTTCCTAGGGGCACTGAAGCTTTCTTT. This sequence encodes CSVPRGTEAFF.